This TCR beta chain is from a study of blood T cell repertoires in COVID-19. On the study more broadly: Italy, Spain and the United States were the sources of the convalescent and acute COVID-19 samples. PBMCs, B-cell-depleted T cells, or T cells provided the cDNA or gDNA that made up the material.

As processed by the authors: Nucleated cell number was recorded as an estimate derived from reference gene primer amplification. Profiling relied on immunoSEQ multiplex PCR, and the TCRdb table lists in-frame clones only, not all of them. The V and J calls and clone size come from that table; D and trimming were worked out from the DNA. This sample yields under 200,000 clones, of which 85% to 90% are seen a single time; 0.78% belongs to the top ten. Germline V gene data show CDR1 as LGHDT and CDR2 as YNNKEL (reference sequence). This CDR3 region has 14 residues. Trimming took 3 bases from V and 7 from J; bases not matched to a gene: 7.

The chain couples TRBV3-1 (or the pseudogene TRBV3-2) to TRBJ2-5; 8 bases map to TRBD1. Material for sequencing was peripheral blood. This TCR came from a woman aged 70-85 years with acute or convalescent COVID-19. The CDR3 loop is CASSHLGTGGTQYF. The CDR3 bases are TGTGCCAGCAGCCATCTGGGGACAGGAGGGACCCAGTACTTC.